A single T cell receptor beta chain is shown here with its context. Which antigen it targets is not known. Per-base quality was not reported, and no clone a single base away is much larger than it. To estimate absolute template abundance from read counts, synthetic TCR analog templates were spiked into each PCR. The immunoSEQ assay used bias-controlled V and J gene primers to amplify TCRbeta CDR3 regions from genomic DNA. Sequencing of rearranged TCRbeta segments was done at approximately 20X coverage. The authors' pipeline ran thus. Clustering was used to correct sequencing errors, and CDR3s were annotated against IMGT so that V, D and J genes could be assigned. Out-of-frame and stop-codon sequences were excluded, and only productive TCRbeta rearrangements were used in downstream analyses. Clonality was calculated as one minus the Shannon entropy normalized by the log of the number of unique productive sequences. Clones differing between time points or between blood and tumor were identified using Fisher's exact test with Benjamini-Hochberg correction, with an adjusted p below 0.01 applied as the threshold. TCRdb obtained this table from immuneACCESS and retained in-frame rearrangements with V and J assigned. These tables miss some clones; where compared with another copy, unresolved V genes account for less than half of the shortfall, and the remainder is unexplained. That table supplies the V and J calls and clone size; D and trimming were determined from the DNA. The sample yields 30,000 to 40,000 clones; roughly 84% were counted once. Around 30% of the sample goes to the ten largest clones.

These data come from a study of PD-L1 blockade in urothelial cancer (dated by TCRdb to the late 2010s). A note on the overall study: All patients started therapy around 2014 and received atezolizumab 1,200 mg intravenously every 3 weeks. About 90% of the roughly 30 patients were males with bladder-origin urothelial cancer, and about 65% of the roughly 30 reported a prior smoking history. Patients had an ECOG performance status of 0 or 1 and had received between 0 and 3 prior chemotherapy regimens. Blood samples were analyzed 3 weeks after the start of treatment (second dose) and 6 weeks after the start of treatment. A median of around 150,000 T cells and 65,000 to 90,000 unique TCRs was obtained from blood samples, and a median clonality of roughly 0.08 was observed. The study, an exploratory multi-omic analysis, examined somatic, immune and clinical correlates of response to PD-L1 blockade with atezolizumab in urothelial cancer. Pretreatment tumor samples and matched peripheral blood, collected serially before and after atezolizumab treatment, underwent TCR sequencing. Durable clinical benefit meant progression-free survival longer than 6 months, and TCR features were also tested against progression-free and overall survival. In the same patients who had TCR sequencing, pretreatment tumors also underwent whole exome sequencing and RNA sequencing. Several patients achieved durable clinical benefit and around 19 did not. Pretreatment blood TCR-seq was available for around 29 patients, at least one posttreatment blood collection was obtained for 25 or so patients, and tumor TCR-seq was available for 25 or so patients. What the work shows at the level of the full study, not this receptor alone: Improved progression-free and overall survival was found to be associated with pretreatment peripheral blood TCR clonality below the median. Because the sample size was small (n of about 30) and many of the analyses were exploratory, the results are meant to be hypothesis-generating. Among patients with durable benefit, tumor-associated TCR clones showed greater expansion in peripheral blood 3 weeks after treatment started (n ≈ 23, p = 0.022).

A total of under 30 patients with locally advanced or metastatic urothelial carcinoma, treated at Memorial Sloan Kettering on a trial protocol, made up the cohort. Peripheral blood mononuclear cells were collected pretreatment and during treatment, with between 1 and 8 total time points obtained per patient. The Qiagen DNeasy Blood extraction kit was used to purify genomic DNA from total PBMCs and tumor samples. PBMCs were collected pretreatment and during treatment and were isolated and stored as previously described. Measured from the cysteine to the phenylalanine, the CDR3 is 16 residues long. Only the CDR3 DNA stays, 48 bases, in frame from base 1. V is cut by 4 bases and J by 4 bases, and the space between the germline ends is 17 bases. The germline V gene (reference sequence) yields PRHDT for CDR1 and FYEKMQ for CDR2.

The receptor was derived from a man between 60 and 75 years old with urothelial cancer. Sequencing was performed on PBMCs, taken around atezolizumab (anti-PD-L1) treatment. The chain couples TRBV13 to TRBJ1-5; no D gene call is confident. The CDR3 protein is CASSSSRGKFNQPQHF. The nucleotide sequence reads as follows: TGTGCCAGCAGCTCAAGCCGGGGAAAATTTAATCAGCCCCAGCATTTT.